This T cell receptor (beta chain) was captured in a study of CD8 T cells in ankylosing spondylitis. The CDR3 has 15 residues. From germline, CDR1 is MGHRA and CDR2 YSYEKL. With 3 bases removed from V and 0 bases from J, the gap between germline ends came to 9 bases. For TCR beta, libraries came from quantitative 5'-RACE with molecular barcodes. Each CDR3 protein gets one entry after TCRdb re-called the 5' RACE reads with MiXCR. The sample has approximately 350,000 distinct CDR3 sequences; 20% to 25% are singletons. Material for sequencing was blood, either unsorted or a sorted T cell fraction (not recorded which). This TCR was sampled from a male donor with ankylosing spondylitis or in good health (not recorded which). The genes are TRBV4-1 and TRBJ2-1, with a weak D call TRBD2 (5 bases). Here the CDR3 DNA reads TGCGCCAGCAGCCATGACGGGGACTCCTACAATGAGCAGTTCTTC. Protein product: CASSHDGDSYNEQFF.